The source of this T cell receptor beta chain is a study of T-cell reconstitution after alpha-beta-depleted transplantation in children. This CDR3 contains 15 residues. Unmatched junction bases numbered 8, after V lost 2 bases and J lost 4 bases. Looked up from germline, CDR1 is SGHTA and CDR2 is FQGNSA. The study's findings and limits: Newly generated T cells supplied most T-cell counts and diversity one year post-transplant. Approximately two months post-transplant, alpha-beta T cells reportedly originated from several hundred expanded graft clones. From surviving recipient T cells and thymic progenitors came the high day-60 TCRbeta diversity observed in some patients.

This clonotype was picked up a small number of times. The antigen remains undetermined. TCRbeta library preparation incorporated unique molecular identifiers. One entry per CDR3 protein results from TCRdb running MiXCR on the PCR reads. The sample contains 300,000 to 400,000 distinct CDR3 sequences, around 15% of which appear only once. V and J are TRBV7-2 and TRBJ2-7; TRBD2 aligns across 7 bases. The specimen was PBMCs, mostly from graft donor cells, collected 360 days after TCRalphabeta/CD19-depleted stem cell transplant. The receptor was isolated from a male patient between 2 and 10 years old who had a stem cell transplant for acute lymphoblastic leukemia, so the T cells may come from the graft donor. For the CDR3, the DNA is TGTGCCAGCAGCTTAATGTACGGGAGGAGGTACGAGCAGTACTTC. Encoded protein: CASSLMYGRRYEQYF.